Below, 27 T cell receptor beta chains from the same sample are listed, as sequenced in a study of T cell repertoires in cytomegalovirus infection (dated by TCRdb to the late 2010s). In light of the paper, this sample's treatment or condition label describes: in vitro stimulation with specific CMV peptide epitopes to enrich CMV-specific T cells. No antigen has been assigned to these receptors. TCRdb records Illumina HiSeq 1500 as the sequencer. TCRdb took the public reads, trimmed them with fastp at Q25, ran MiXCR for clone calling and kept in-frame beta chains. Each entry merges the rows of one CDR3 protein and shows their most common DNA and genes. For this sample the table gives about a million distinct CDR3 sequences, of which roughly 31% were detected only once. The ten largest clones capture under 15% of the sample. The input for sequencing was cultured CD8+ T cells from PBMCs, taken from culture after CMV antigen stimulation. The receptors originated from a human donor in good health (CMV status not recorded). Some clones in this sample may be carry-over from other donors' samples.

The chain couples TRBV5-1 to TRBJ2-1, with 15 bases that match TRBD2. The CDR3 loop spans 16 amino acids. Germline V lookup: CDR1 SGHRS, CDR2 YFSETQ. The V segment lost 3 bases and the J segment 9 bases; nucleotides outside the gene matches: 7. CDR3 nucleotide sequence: TGCGCCAGCAGCTCCGGGACTAGCGGGGGGTCGGGTGAGCAGTTCTTC. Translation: CASSSGTSGGSGEQFF.

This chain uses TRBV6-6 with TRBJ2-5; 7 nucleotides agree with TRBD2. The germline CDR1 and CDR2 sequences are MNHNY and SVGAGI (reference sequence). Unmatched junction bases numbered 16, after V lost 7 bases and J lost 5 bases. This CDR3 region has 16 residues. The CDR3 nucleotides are TGTGCCAGCATAGGTCCAGCTGGCGGGGAGGGGGAGACCCAGTACTTC. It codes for CASIGPAGGEGETQYF.

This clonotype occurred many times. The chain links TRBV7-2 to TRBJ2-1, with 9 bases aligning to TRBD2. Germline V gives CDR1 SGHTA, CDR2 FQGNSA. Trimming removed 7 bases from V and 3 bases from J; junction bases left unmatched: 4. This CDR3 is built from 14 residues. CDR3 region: CASTRGGDYNEQFF. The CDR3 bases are TGTGCCAGCACGCGCGGGGGGGACTACAATGAGCAGTTCTTC.

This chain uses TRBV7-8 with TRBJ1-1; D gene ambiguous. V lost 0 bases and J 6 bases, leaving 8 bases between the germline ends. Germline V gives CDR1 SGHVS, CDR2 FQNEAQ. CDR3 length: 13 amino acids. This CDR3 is CASSLATGAEAFF. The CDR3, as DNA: TGTGCCAGCAGCTTAGCGACTGGGGCTGAAGCTTTCTTT.

The CDR3 DNA is TGTGCCAGTAGTTTCCCGGGAATTGAAGCTTTCTTT. It codes for CASSFPGIEAFF. The chain combines TRBV19 with TRBJ1-1, with unresolved D. From germline, CDR1 is LNHDA and CDR2 SQIVND (reference sequence). This CDR3 region has 12 residues. Trimming cost V 5 bases and J 7 bases, with 11 bases left between them.

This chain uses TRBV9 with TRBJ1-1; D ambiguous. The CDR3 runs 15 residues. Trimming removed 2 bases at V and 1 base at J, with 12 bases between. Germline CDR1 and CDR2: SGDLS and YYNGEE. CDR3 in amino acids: CASSVQDPENTEAFF. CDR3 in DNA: TGTGCCAGCAGCGTGCAGGACCCCGAGAACACTGAAGCTTTCTTT.

This CDR3 reads CASTSWWGPPYNEQFF. CDR3 coding DNA: TGTGCCAGCACCTCTTGGTGGGGGCCCCCCTACAATGAGCAGTTCTTC. The V and J genes are TRBV5-6 and TRBJ2-1; D might be TRBD1 (6 bases). V lost 6 bases, J lost 2 bases, and 18 bases lay in between. Germline V gives CDR1 SGHDT, CDR2 YYEEEE. This CDR3 spans 16 amino acids.

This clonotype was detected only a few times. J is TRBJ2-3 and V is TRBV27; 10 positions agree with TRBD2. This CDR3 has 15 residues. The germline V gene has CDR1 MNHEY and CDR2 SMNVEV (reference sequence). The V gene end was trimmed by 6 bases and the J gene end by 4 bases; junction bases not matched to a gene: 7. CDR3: CASSLLAGRADTQYF. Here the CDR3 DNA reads TGTGCCAGCAGCCTACTAGCGGGGAGGGCAGATACGCAGTATTTT.

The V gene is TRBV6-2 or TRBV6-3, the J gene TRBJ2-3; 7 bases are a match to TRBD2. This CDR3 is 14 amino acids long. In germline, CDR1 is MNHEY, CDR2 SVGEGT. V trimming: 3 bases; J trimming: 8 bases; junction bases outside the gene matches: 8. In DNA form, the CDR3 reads TGTGCCAGCAGTTATAATAGCGGGTTCGGTACGCAGTATTTT. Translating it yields CASSYNSGFGTQYF.

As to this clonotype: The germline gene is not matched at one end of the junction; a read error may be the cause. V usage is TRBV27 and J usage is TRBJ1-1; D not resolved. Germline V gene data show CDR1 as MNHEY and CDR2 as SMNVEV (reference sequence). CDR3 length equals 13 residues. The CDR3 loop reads CVSSPGRNTEAFF. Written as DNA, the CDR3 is TGTGTCAGCAGTCCCGGACGGAACACTGAAGCTTTCTTT.

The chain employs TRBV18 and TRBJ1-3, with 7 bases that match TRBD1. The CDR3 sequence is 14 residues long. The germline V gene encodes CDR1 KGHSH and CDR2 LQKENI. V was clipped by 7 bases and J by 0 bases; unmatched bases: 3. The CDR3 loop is CASFRDSSGNTIYF. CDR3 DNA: TGTGCCAGCTTCCGGGACAGCTCTGGAAACACCATATATTTT. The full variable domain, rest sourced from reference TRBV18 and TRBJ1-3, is NAGVMQNPRHLVRRRGQEARLRCSPMKGHSHVYWYRQLPEEGLKFMVYLQKENIIDESGMPKERFSAEFPKEGPSILRIQQVVRGDSAAYFCASFRDSSGNTIYFGEGSWLTVV.

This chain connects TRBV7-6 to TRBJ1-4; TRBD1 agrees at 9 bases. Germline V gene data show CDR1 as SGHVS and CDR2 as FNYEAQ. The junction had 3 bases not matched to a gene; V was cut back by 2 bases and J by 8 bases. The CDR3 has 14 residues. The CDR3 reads CASSLRTGVEKLFF. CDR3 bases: TGTGCCAGCAGCTTAAGGACAGGGGTGGAAAAACTGTTTTTT.

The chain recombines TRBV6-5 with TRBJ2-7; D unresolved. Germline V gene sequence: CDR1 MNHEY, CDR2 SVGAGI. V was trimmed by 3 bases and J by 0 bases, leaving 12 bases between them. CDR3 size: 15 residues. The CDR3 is CASSYTVSRSYEQYF. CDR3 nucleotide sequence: TGTGCCAGCAGTTATACGGTGTCCCGCTCCTACGAGCAGTACTTC.

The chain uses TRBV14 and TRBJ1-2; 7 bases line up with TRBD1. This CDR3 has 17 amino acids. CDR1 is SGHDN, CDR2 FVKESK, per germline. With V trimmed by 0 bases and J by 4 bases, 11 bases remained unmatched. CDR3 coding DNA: TGTGCCAGCAGCCAAGATAATTACAGGGGCTTGGCCTATGGCTACACCTTC. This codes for CASSQDNYRGLAYGYTF.

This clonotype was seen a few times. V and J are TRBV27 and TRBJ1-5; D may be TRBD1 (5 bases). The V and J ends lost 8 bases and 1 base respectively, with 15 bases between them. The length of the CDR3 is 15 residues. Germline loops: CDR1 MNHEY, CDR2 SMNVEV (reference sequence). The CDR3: CASRPGGGSNQPQHF. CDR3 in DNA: TGTGCCAGCCGACCGGGGGGAGGCAGCAATCAGCCCCAGCATTTT.

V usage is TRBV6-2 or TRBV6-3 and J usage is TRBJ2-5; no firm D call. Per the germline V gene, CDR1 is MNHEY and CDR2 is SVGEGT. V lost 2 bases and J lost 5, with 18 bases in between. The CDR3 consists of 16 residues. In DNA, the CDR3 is TGTGCCAGCAGTTACCTCAGGTTGCCCAAGCAGGAGACCCAGTACTTC. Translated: CASSYLRLPKQETQYF.

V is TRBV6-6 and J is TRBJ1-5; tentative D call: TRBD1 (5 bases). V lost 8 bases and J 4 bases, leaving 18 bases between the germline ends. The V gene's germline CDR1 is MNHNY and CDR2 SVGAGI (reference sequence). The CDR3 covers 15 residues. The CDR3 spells CASEYRDRGNQPQHF. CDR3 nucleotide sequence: TGTGCCAGCGAGTATCGGGACCGTGGAAATCAGCCCCAGCATTTT.

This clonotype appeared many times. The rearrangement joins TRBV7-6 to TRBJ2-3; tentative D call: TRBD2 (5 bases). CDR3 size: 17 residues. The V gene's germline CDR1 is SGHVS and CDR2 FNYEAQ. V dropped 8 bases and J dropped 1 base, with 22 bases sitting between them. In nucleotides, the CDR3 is TGTGCCAGCTCACGGGCGGGTCGTCTCGACGGCACAGATACGCAGTATTTT. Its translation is CASSRAGRLDGTDTQYF.

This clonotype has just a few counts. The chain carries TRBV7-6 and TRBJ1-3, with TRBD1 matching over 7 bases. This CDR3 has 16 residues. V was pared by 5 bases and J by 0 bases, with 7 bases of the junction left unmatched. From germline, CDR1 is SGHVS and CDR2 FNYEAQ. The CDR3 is CASSDGGQSSGNTIYF. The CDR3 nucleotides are TGTGCCAGCAGCGACGGGGGACAGAGCTCTGGAAACACCATATATTTT.

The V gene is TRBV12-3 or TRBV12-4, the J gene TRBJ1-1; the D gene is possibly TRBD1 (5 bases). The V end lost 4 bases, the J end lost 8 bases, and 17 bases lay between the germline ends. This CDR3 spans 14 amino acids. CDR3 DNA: TGTGCCAGCAGTTATGCCCCCGCAGGGCCGGAAGCTTTCTTT. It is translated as CASSYAPAGPEAFF.

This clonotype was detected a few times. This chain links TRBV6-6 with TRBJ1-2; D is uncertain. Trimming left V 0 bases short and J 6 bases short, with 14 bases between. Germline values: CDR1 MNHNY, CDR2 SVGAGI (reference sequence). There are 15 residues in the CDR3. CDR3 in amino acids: CASSYSEGTLHGYTF. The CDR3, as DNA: TGTGCCAGCAGTTACTCGGAGGGTACCTTACATGGCTACACCTTC.

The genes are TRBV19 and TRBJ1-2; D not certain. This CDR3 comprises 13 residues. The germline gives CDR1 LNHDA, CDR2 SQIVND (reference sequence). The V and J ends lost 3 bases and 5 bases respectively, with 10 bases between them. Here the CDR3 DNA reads TGTGCCAGTAGTATTGCACTGGGATATGGCTACACCTTC. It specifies CASSIALGYGYTF.

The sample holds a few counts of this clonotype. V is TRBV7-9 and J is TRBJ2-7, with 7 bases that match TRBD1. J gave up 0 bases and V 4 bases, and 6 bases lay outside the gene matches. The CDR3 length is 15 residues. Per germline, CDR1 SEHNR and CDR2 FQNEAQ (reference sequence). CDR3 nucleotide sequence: TGTGCCAGCAGCTGGGGACAGCTTAGCTCCTACGAGCAGTACTTC. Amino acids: CASSWGQLSSYEQYF. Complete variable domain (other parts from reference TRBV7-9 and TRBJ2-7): DTGVSQNPRHKITKRGQNVTFRCDPISEHNRLYWYRQTLGQGPEFLTYFQNEAQLEKSRLLSDRFSAERPKGSFSTLEIQRTEQGDSAMYLCASSWGQLSSYEQYFGPGTRLTVT.

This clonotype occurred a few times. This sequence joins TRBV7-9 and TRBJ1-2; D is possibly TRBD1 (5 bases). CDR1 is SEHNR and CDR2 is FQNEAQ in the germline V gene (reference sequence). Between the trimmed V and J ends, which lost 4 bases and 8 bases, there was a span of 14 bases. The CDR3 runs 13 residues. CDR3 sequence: CASSSRTSPGYTF. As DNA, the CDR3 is TGTGCCAGCAGCTCCCGGACAAGCCCCGGCTACACCTTC.

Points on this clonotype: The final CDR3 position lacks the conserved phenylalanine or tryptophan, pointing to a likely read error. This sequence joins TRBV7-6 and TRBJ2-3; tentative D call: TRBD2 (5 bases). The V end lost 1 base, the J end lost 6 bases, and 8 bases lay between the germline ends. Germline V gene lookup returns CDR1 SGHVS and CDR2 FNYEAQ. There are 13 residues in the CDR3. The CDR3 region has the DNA TGTGCCAGCAGCTTAGGCGGGCATGATACGCAGTATTAT. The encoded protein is CASSLGGHDTQYY.

The DNA for the CDR3 is TGTGCCATCAGTGCGGACCAAGTCTCCTATAATTCACCCCTCCACTTT. Translation gives CAISADQVSYNSPLHF. The gene calls are TRBV10-3 and TRBJ1-6; D unresolved. Trimming removed 4 bases from V and 0 bases from J, with 10 bases in between. The CDR3 length is 16 residues. CDR1 is ENHRY, CDR2 SYGVKD, per germline.

This chain's CDR3 is CATSPWTLKNTEAFF. Written as DNA, the CDR3 is TGTGCCACCAGCCCCTGGACGTTAAAGAACACTGAAGCTTTCTTT. The V gene is TRBV15, the J gene TRBJ1-1, with unresolved D. Germline CDR1 and CDR2: LNHNV and YYDKDF (reference sequence). This CDR3 is built from 15 residues. V lost 5 bases and J lost 1, with 14 bases in between.